This T cell receptor beta chain comes out of a study of CXCR3-negative and CXCR3-positive naive CD8 T cells. Triplicate sorts of around 300,000 cells per CD8+ subset. In germline, CDR1 is MRHNA, CDR2 SNTAGT. There are 15 residues in the CDR3. The TRB libraries of cDNA were built by UMI-labeled 5' RACE. No DNA is given; TCRdb re-called the 5' RACE reads and lists each CDR3 protein once. The sample includes roughly 48,000 distinct CDR3 sequences. This chain joins TRBV6-4 and TRBJ2-1; TCRdb's D call, TRBD1, is unchecked because there is no DNA. The sample comprised memory CD8+ T cells from blood. The TCR originated in a human donor in good health. Some clones in this sample may be carry-over from other donors' samples. CDR3 residues: CASSVRGGGYNEQFF.